This TCR beta chain was sequenced during a study of OX40 agonist ivuxolimab in advanced cancers. TCRdb's table, derived via immunoSEQ multiplex PCR, lists solely in-frame clones and lacks some. The table lists 60,000 to 80,000 clones, around 86% of them singletons. The sample here was CD4+ or CD8+ T cells sorted from blood, taken in a trial of the OX40 agonist ivuxolimab. The clonotype comes from an adult with an advanced solid tumor such as melanoma, head and neck, liver or kidney cancer.

CDR3 in DNA: TGTGCCAGCAGCCTAAGACGGAACCAAGAGACCCAGTACTTC. It codes for CASSLRRNQETQYF. This rearrangement joins TRBV7-2 to TRBJ2-5, with D hard to call. The V end was cut by 5 bases, the J end by 0 bases, with 10 bases between. From germline, CDR1 is SGHTA and CDR2 FQGNSA. There are 14 residues in the CDR3. The complete variable domain, with remaining parts taken from reference TRBV7-2 and TRBJ2-5, reads GAGVSQSPSNKVTEKGKDVELRCDPISGHTALYWYRQSLGQGLEFLIYFQGNSAPDKSGLPSDRFSAERTGGSVSTLTIQRTQQEDSAVYLCASSLRRNQETQYFGPGTRLLVL.